This T cell receptor (beta chain) was identified in a study of blood T cell repertoires in COVID-19. Notes on this clone: Other DNA sequences within the sample encode an identical CDR3.

The repertoire was sequenced with immunoSEQ multiplex PCR; TCRdb's copy has only in-frame clones and lacks some. Here the sample spans under 250,000 clones, around 82% being singletons. J was trimmed by 4 bases and V by 5 bases; bases with no gene match: 4. Germline V gene sequence: CDR1 SGHKS, CDR2 YYEKEE (reference sequence). The CDR3 runs 13 residues. Sequencing was carried out using peripheral blood. This TCR came from a man aged 45 to 65 with active or convalescent COVID-19. The chain couples TRBV5-5 to TRBJ1-1, with 8 bases identical to TRBD1. The CDR3 DNA sequence: TGTGCCAGCAGTTTAACAGGGGGCACTGAAGCTTTCTTT. It encodes CASSLTGGTEAFF.